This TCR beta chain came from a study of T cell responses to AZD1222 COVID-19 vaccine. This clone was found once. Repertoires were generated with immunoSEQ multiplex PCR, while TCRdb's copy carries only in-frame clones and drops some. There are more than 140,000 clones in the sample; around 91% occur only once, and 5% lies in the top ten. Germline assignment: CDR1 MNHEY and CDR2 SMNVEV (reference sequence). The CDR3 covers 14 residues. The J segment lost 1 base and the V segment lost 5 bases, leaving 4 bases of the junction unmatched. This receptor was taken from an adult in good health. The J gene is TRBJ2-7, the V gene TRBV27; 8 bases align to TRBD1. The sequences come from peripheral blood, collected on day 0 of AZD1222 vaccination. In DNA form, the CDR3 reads TGTGCCAGCAGTCCATGGACAGGGTCCTACGAGCAGTACTTC. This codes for CASSPWTGSYEQYF.